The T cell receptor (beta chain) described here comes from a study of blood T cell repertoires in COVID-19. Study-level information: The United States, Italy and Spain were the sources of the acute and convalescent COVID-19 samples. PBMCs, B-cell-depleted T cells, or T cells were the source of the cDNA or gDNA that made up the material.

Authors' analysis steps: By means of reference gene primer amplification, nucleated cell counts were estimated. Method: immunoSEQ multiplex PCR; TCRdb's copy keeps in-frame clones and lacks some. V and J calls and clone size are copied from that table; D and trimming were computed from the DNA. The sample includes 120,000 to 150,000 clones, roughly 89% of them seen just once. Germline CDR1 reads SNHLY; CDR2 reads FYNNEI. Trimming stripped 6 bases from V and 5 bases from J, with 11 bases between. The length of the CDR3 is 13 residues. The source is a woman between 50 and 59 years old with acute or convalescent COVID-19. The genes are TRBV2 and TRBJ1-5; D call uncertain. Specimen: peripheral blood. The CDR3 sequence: CASRTLGDQPQHF. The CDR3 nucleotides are TGTGCCAGCAGAACTCTCGGGGATCAGCCCCAGCATTTT.